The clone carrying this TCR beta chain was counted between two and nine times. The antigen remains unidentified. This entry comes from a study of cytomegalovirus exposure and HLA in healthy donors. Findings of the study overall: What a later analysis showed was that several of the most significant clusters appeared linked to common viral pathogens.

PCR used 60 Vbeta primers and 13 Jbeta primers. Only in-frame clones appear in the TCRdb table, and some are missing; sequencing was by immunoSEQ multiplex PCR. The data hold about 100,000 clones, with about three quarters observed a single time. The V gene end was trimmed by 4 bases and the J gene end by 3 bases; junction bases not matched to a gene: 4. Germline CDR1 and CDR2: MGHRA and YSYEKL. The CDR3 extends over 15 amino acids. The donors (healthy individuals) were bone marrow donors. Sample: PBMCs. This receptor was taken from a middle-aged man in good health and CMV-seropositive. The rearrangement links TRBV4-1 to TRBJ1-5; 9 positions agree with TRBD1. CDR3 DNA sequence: TGCGCCAGCAGCCTAGGGACAGGGATCAATCAGCCCCAGCATTTT. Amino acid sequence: CASSLGTGINQPQHF.